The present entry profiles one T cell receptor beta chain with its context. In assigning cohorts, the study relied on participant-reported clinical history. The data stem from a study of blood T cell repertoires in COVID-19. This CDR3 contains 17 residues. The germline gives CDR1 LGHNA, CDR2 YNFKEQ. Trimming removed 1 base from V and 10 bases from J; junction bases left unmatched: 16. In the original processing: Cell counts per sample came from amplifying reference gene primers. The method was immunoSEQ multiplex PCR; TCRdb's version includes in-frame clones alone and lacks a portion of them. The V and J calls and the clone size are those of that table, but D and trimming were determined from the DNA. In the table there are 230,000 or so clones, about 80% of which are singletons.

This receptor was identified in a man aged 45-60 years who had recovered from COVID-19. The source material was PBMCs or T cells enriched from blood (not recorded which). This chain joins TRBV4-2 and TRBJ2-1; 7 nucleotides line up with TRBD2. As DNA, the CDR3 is TGTGCCAGCAGCCAAGTGGCCGGGGGACTAACCCAATACGAGCAGTTCTTC. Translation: CASSQVAGGLTQYEQFF.